A single sample is the source of the 22 T cell receptor beta chains below, sequenced in a study of shared clonotypes between healthy human individuals. The assay was immunoSEQ multiplex PCR, and TCRdb's table has in-frame clones only and misses some. The table lists 2 million to 2.5 million clones, around 90% of them singletons. The sequenced sample was naive CD4+ T cells from PBMCs. Subset meaning: CD45RA+ positively selected. The receptors originated from a man aged 18 to 29 in good health. Some clones in this sample may be carry-over from other donors' samples.

The rearrangement joins TRBV11-2 to TRBJ1-1; 7 bases agree with TRBD1. V was clipped by 1 base and J by 10 bases; unmatched bases: 6. The germline V gene encodes CDR1 SGHAT and CDR2 FQNNGV. CDR3 length: 13 amino acids. Written as DNA, the CDR3 is TGTGCCAGCAGCTTAGCAGGGACAGCTACAGCTTTCTTT. It encodes CASSLAGTATAFF.

As regards this clone: This specimen includes other DNA sequences encoding the same CDR3. This chain uses TRBV20-1 with TRBJ2-7, with unresolved D. Trimming took off 5 bases at V and 2 bases at J, with 1 base between the two ends. The CDR3 runs to 9 residues. Germline CDR1 and CDR2: DFQATT and SNEGSKA (reference sequence). CDR3 nucleotide sequence: TGCAGTGCTGCCTACGAGCAGTACTTC. It codes for CSAAYEQYF.

The V gene is TRBV9, the J gene TRBJ1-1; D ambiguous. This CDR3 region has 14 residues. Germline CDR1 reads SGDLS; CDR2 reads YYNGEE. The V and J ends lost 1 base and 5 bases respectively, with 12 bases between them. CDR3 in amino acids: CASSVQAFFTEAFF. Written as DNA, the CDR3 is TGTGCCAGCAGCGTACAGGCTTTTTTTACTGAAGCTTTCTTT.

With regard to this clone: Additional DNA sequences in this sample encode the identical CDR3. The V gene is TRBV5-1, the J gene TRBJ2-7, with 9 bases lining up with TRBD1. The germline gives CDR1 SGHRS, CDR2 YFSETQ. The V gene end was trimmed by 0 bases and the J gene end by 5 bases; junction bases not matched to a gene: 0. The CDR3 runs to 13 residues. The CDR3 bases are TGCGCCAGCAGCTTGGGGGACAGGGACGAGCAGTACTTC. It yields the protein CASSLGDRDEQYF.

The genes are TRBV28 and TRBJ1-2; no definite D call. Germline-derived CDR1 and CDR2 are MDHEN and SYDVKM. The length of the CDR3 is 13 residues. V was clipped by 5 bases and J by 0 bases, with 7 bases between them. The CDR3 DNA reads as TGTGCCAGCAGTATCTCTACTAACTATGGCTACACCTTC. It specifies CASSISTNYGYTF.

This chain joins TRBV7-9 and TRBJ1-1; D is possibly TRBD1 (6 bases). The CDR3 has 15 residues. With 5 bases removed from V and 2 bases from J, the gap between germline ends came to 15 bases. Germline V gives CDR1 SEHNR, CDR2 FQNEAQ (reference sequence). CDR3 DNA sequence: TGTGCCAGCAGCCTTGGGGGGGCCCCCAACACTGAAGCTTTCTTT. Its translation: CASSLGGAPNTEAFF.

The gene calls are TRBV28 and TRBJ2-7; unclear D gene. Trimming removed 5 bases at V and 11 bases at J, with 7 bases between. This CDR3 contains 9 residues. Germline assignment: CDR1 MDHEN and CDR2 SYDVKM. In DNA form, the CDR3 reads TGTGCCAGCAGTCGCCGGGAGTACTTC. As protein: CASSRREYF.

This clone occurred once. V gene TRBV10-1 combines with J gene TRBJ1-1; maybe TRBD1 (5 bases). The CDR3 length is 14 residues. CDR1 is WNHNN and CDR2 is SYGVQD in the germline V gene (reference sequence). Trimming shortened V by 9 bases and J by 4 bases, and 18 bases separated the two germline ends. CDR3 nucleotide sequence: TGCGCCAGGTCCTTCCCAAGGGGCGGCACTGAAGCTTTCTTT. It is translated as CARSFPRGGTEAFF.

In DNA, the CDR3 is TGTGCCAGCAGCTTCGGGACTAGCGCCTCCTACGAGCAGTACTTC. Translation gives CASSFGTSASYEQYF. The chain is built from TRBV7-2 and TRBJ2-7; 10 nucleotides line up with TRBD2. Germline assignment: CDR1 SGHTA and CDR2 FQGNSA. The junction had 2 bases not matched to a gene; V was cut back by 3 bases and J by 0 bases. This CDR3 is 15 amino acids long.

Regarding this clone: This sample also contains other DNA sequences that code for the same CDR3. The V gene is TRBV7-2, the J gene TRBJ2-1, with 7 bases aligning to TRBD2. CDR3 length equals 15 residues. Germline V lookup: CDR1 SGHTA, CDR2 FQGNSA. Trimming at V came to 1 base and at J to 1 base, leaving 1 base not matched to a gene. CDR3: CASSLGRGSYNEQFF. The CDR3 DNA sequence: TGTGCCAGCAGCTTAGGGCGGGGGTCCTACAATGAGCAGTTCTTC. Full variable domain (outside the CDR3, taken from reference TRBV7-2 and TRBJ2-1): GAGVSQSPSNKVTEKGKDVELRCDPISGHTALYWYRQSLGQGLEFLIYFQGNSAPDKSGLPSDRFSAERTGGSVSTLTIQRTQQEDSAVYLCASSLGRGSYNEQFFGPGTRLTVL.

J is TRBJ2-2 and V is TRBV7-6; a weak D match, TRBD2 (5 bases). CDR3 size: 15 residues. Germline CDR1 SGHVS, CDR2 FNYEAQ. Deletions cut 5 bases from V and 8 bases from J, with 18 bases between. The CDR3 reads CASSPTWTGSGELFF. The CDR3 nucleotides are TGTGCCAGCAGCCCCACCTGGACGGGATCGGGGGAGCTGTTTTTT.

Worth noting for this clone: The sample contains more than one DNA sequence encoding this CDR3. The J gene is TRBJ2-3, the V gene TRBV5-1; the D is unclear. The CDR3 contains 13 residues. Germline assignment: CDR1 SGHRS and CDR2 YFSETQ. V was trimmed by 0 bases and J by 0 bases, leaving 2 bases between them. In DNA form, the CDR3 reads TGCGCCAGCAGCTTGGGCAGCACAGATACGCAGTATTTT. Translating it yields CASSLGSTDTQYF.

The rearrangement links TRBV6-1 to TRBJ2-3; 8 bases align to TRBD2. J gave up 0 bases and V 6 bases, and 5 bases lay outside the gene matches. The germline V gene encodes CDR1 MNHNS and CDR2 SASEGT. The CDR3 totals 15 residues. Here the CDR3 DNA reads TGTGCCAGCAGGGGTAGCGGGACTAGCACAGATACGCAGTATTTT. The encoded protein is CASRGSGTSTDTQYF.

The gene calls are TRBV6-1 and TRBJ1-5; 7 bases agree with TRBD1. This CDR3 region has 15 residues. V lost 6 bases to trimming and J lost 7 bases; unmatched junction nucleotides: 12. Looked up from germline, CDR1 is MNHNS and CDR2 is SASEGT. The CDR3 here is CASRGGTAIWQPQHF. The CDR3 DNA sequence: TGTGCCAGCAGGGGGGGGACAGCTATCTGGCAGCCCCAGCATTTT.

CDR3 in DNA: TGTGCCAGCAGTGGAAGCGGGGGCCTATACAATGAGCAGTTCTTC. Translation gives CASSGSGGLYNEQFF. The rearrangement links TRBV2 to TRBJ2-1; TRBD2 aligns across 8 bases. V shed 4 bases and J 4 bases; nucleotides not matched to a gene: 6. Germline CDR1 is SNHLY and CDR2 is FYNNEI. The CDR3 spans 15 residues.

Remarks on this clone: The same CDR3 arises from other DNA sequences in this sample as well. This chain connects TRBV4-3 to TRBJ1-5; D unresolved. In germline, CDR1 is LGHNA, CDR2 YSLEER. V lost 2 bases and J 7 bases, leaving 9 bases between the germline ends. This CDR3 comprises 13 residues. The CDR3 sequence is CASSQSGGQPQHF. For the CDR3, the DNA is TGCGCCAGCAGCCAATCGGGAGGGCAGCCCCAGCATTTT.

The chain carries TRBV6-5 and TRBJ2-7, with a possible D match to TRBD2 (5 bases). Trimming pared 0 bases from V and 0 bases from J, leaving 9 bases between. This CDR3 is built from 15 residues. Germline V CDR1 and CDR2: MNHEY, SVGAGI. CDR3 residues: CASSYSWTHSYEQYF. The CDR3 nucleotides read TGTGCCAGCAGTTACTCTTGGACTCACTCCTACGAGCAGTACTTC.

A remark on this clone: In the same sample, other DNA sequences code for this CDR3. This rearrangement joins TRBV5-1 to TRBJ2-1; 13 positions match TRBD2. CDR3 length: 15 residues. Germline assignment: CDR1 SGHRS and CDR2 YFSETQ. V shed 2 bases and J 6 bases; nucleotides not matched to a gene: 2. This CDR3 is CASSFGTSGTNEQFF. CDR3 DNA: TGCGCCAGCAGCTTCGGGACTAGCGGGACCAATGAGCAGTTCTTC.

The genes are TRBV5-1 and TRBJ1-3; 7 nucleotides line up with TRBD1. Germline loops: CDR1 SGHRS, CDR2 YFSETQ. V was pared by 1 base and J by 0 bases, with 10 bases of the junction left unmatched. The CDR3 sequence is 18 residues long. CDR3 bases: TGCGCCAGCAGCTTGACATTACTGGGACAGCTCTCTGGAAACACCATATATTTT. It translates to CASSLTLLGQLSGNTIYF. The variable domain in full, completed from reference TRBV5-1 and TRBJ1-3, reads KAGVTQTPRYLIKTRGQQVTLSCSPISGHRSVSWYQQTPGQGLQFLFEYFSETQRNKGNFPGRFSGRQFSNSRSEMNVSTLELGDSALYLCASSLTLLGQLSGNTIYFGEGSWLTVV.

In its sample, this clone was seen a few times. The chain employs TRBV28 and TRBJ1-2, with 8 bases identical to TRBD1. The CDR3 contains 13 residues. J gave up 4 bases and V 8 bases, and 6 bases lay outside the gene matches. The germline V gene encodes CDR1 MDHEN and CDR2 SYDVKM. The CDR3 region has the DNA TGTGCCAGCGCGACAGGGGAGGGCTATGGCTACACCTTC. It is translated as CASATGEGYGYTF.

In this sample, this clone turned up once. The chain carries TRBV29-1 and TRBJ2-3; tentatively, D is TRBD2 (5 bases). V shed 4 bases and J shed 4 bases, with 12 bases lying between them. The CDR3 has 13 amino acids. The germline V gene has CDR1 SQVTM and CDR2 ANQGSEA. The CDR3 nucleotides read TGCAGCGTTGTTGGTGGGAGTTCAGATACGCAGTATTTT. It translates to CSVVGGSSDTQYF.

The chain recombines TRBV7-3 with TRBJ1-6; D is undetermined. Trimming took 0 bases from V and 7 from J, leaving 4 bases between them. The CDR3 totals 13 residues. CDR1 is SGHTA and CDR2 is FQGTGA in the germline V gene. CDR3 in amino acids: CASSLTSNSPLHF. The CDR3 nucleotides read TGTGCCAGCAGCTTAACTTCGAATTCACCCCTCCACTTT.